Sequencing of this T cell receptor (beta chain) was carried out in a study of Ad26.COV2.S vaccination and SARS-CoV-2 variants. V shed 5 bases and J shed 4 bases, with 21 bases lying between them. The CDR3 length is 16 residues. In germline, CDR1 is SEHNR, CDR2 FQNEAQ (reference sequence). Findings and limits, study-wide: People who got the vaccine or the placebo had similar non-spike TCR breadth.

Clones were sequenced by immunoSEQ multiplex PCR, and TCRdb holds only the in-frame ones, with some missing. The table includes 440,000 or so clones, about 92% detected once. The treatment here: some 20 received Ad26.COV2.S at low or high dose, single or two shots; 5 received placebo; per-sample allocation not given. All samples were drawn on day 63, counting from the first vaccine or placebo injection. The vaccine antigen was prefusion-stabilized Wuhan SARS-CoV-2 spike. Concerning this clone: The antigen is undetermined.

V is TRBV7-9 and J is TRBJ2-7; no definite D call. This receptor was obtained from a person aged 18-60 years who received the Ad26.COV2.S COVID-19 vaccine or a placebo. Source: peripheral blood, taken in a trial of Ad26.COV2.S vaccine versus placebo. CDR3 DNA: TGTGCCAGCAGCCACCCATCCCGCCAGGACCATTACGAGCAGTACTTC. Its translation: CASSHPSRQDHYEQYF.